Presented here are 5 T cell receptor beta chains from one specimen sequenced in a study of blood T cells in healthy people across ages. Primed by a sample-barcoded 5' primer and a J-beta primer mix, a second PCR proceeded for roughly 7 to 12 cycles. TCRdb processed the 5' RACE reads anew with MiXCR; each CDR3 protein has one entry. This sample carries some 550,000 distinct CDR3 sequences, less than 60% of them seen once, and the ten largest clones take 20% to 25%. Sequenced input: blood. Receptor source: an elderly man in good health.

The chain combines TRBV6-2 or TRBV6-3 with TRBJ2-7; 7 bases line up with TRBD2. The germline V gene has CDR1 MNHEY and CDR2 SVGEGT. The CDR3 loop spans 15 amino acids. V lost 0 bases to trimming and J lost 2 bases; unmatched junction nucleotides: 4. As DNA, the CDR3 is TGTGCCAGCAGTTACTCGGGGGAGGGCCCCTACGAGCAGTACTTC. Protein sequence: CASSYSGEGPYEQYF.

This clonotype was counted many times. CDR3 sequence: CASSRALGPNEQYF. For the CDR3, the DNA is TGTGCCAGCAGTAGGGCCCTAGGGCCCAACGAGCAGTACTTC. The V gene is TRBV6-5, the J gene TRBJ2-7; D is uncertain. This CDR3 region has 14 residues. The germline gives CDR1 MNHEY, CDR2 SVGAGI. Trimming stripped 5 bases from V and 5 bases from J, with 16 bases between.

Ten or more counts support this clonotype. The chain employs TRBV29-1 and TRBJ2-6, with no clear D. With 2 bases removed from V and 2 bases from J, the gap between germline ends came to 7 bases. Germline-derived CDR1 and CDR2 are SQVTM and ANQGSEA. This CDR3 has 14 residues. CDR3 sequence (DNA): TGCAGCGTTGAATCGGGCACTGGGGCCAACGTCCTGACTTTC. The encoded protein is CSVESGTGANVLTF.

V and J are TRBV2 and TRBJ2-3, with no clear D. CDR1 is SNHLY and CDR2 is FYNNEI in the germline V gene. V lost 1 base, J lost 1 base, and 9 bases lay in between. The length of the CDR3 is 15 residues. CDR3 region: CASSEDGWGTDTQYF. The CDR3 DNA reads TGTGCCAGCAGTGAAGACGGTTGGGGCACAGATACGCAGTATTTT. The full variable domain, rest sourced from reference TRBV2 and TRBJ2-3, is EPEVTQTPSHQVTQMGQEVILRCVPISNHLYFYWYRQILGQKVEFLVSFYNNEISEKSEIFDDQFSVERPDGSNFTLKIRSTKLEDSAMYFCASSEDGWGTDTQYFGPGTRLTVL.

The genes are TRBV5-1 and TRBJ2-7, with 10 bases lining up with TRBD2. This CDR3 region has 15 residues. Germline CDR1 is SGHRS and CDR2 is YFSETQ. V lost 1 base, J lost 5 bases, and 6 bases stayed unmatched. The CDR3 region has the DNA TGCGCCAGCAGCTTGAGCGGGAGGGGATTTGACGAGCAGTACTTC. Translated: CASSLSGRGFDEQYF.